This T cell receptor (beta chain) emerged from a study of CD8 T cells in Susac syndrome. From germline, CDR1 is SGHAT and CDR2 FQNNGV. The CDR3 length is 13 residues. The V end was cut by 8 bases, the J end by 2 bases, with 12 bases between. The authors sequenced TCR beta from blood CD8+ and CD4+ T cells. Both CD4+ and CD8+ T cells were negatively isolated, and TEMRA cells underwent FACS enrichment. Whole-study results and caveats: By the study's own acknowledgment, its TCR sequencing and HLA analysis included relatively few individuals.

Worth noting for this clonotype: Its matching antigen is unknown.

Random hexamers were used to reverse transcribe roughly 0.5 to 1 ug of RNA. The TCR beta CDR3 was amplified by immunoSEQ multiplex PCR across 54 Vbeta, 13 Jbeta. TCRdb recomputed calls from the immunoSEQ multiplex PCR reads with MiXCR, one row per CDR3 protein. The sample holds some 400,000 distinct CDR3 sequences, about 85% seen once. Material: CD8+ T cells from PBMCs. The clonotype was recovered from a human donor with multiple sclerosis. J is TRBJ1-2 and V is TRBV11-2; no definite D call. This chain's CDR3 is CASFSGGNYGYTF. The CDR3, as DNA: TGTGCCAGCTTTTCGGGAGGGAACTATGGCTACACCTTC.